These 27 T cell receptor beta chains came from one sample sequenced in a study of blood T cells in healthy people across ages. A J-beta primer mix and a sample-barcoded 5' primer were used in a second PCR of about 7 to 12 cycles. TCRdb analysed the 5' RACE reads with MiXCR anew, one entry per CDR3 protein. This sample has hundreds of thousands of distinct CDR3 sequences, with under 55% found just once. Sample: blood. The receptor source for this set is a man older than 75 in good health.

The chain couples TRBV7-8 to TRBJ2-3; D is undetermined. Germline V gene sequence: CDR1 SGHVS, CDR2 FQNEAQ. V was clipped by 3 bases and J by 1 base, with 11 bases between them. The CDR3 runs 15 residues. The CDR3 DNA follows: TGTGCCAGCAGCTTGGGCACCTACGGCACAGATACGCAGTATTTT. It encodes CASSLGTYGTDTQYF.

This clonotype has just a few counts. The chain joins TRBV12-3 or TRBV12-4 to TRBJ2-7; D unclear. V lost 6 bases, J lost 2 bases, and 11 bases lay in between. This CDR3 is built from 13 residues. CDR3 DNA sequence: TGTGCCAGCAGGGGTTTGGAACCCTACGAGCAGTACTTC. The encoded protein is CASRGLEPYEQYF.

The gene calls are TRBV11-1 and TRBJ1-1; D is undetermined. The CDR3 is made up of 13 amino acids. In germline, CDR1 is SGHAT, CDR2 FQDESV (reference sequence). V was cut by 11 bases and J by 4 bases, with 17 bases left in between. This CDR3 reads CACGFRVGTEAFF. The CDR3 DNA sequence: TGTGCCTGCGGTTTCCGGGTTGGCACTGAAGCTTTCTTT. The full variable domain, rest sourced from reference TRBV11-1 and TRBJ1-1, is EAEVAQSPRYKITEKSQAVAFWCDPISGHATLYWYRQILGQGPELLVQFQDESVVDDSQLPKDRFSAERLKGVDSTLKIQPAELGDSAMYLCACGFRVGTEAFFGQGTRLTVV.

The chain recombines TRBV7-2 with TRBJ2-7; D tentatively reads TRBD1 or TRBD2 (6 bases each). V lost 1 base to trimming and J lost 2 bases, with 12 bases between them. CDR1 and CDR2 (germline): SGHTA, FQGNSA. The CDR3 length is 15 residues. This CDR3 reads CASSLEKGGPYEQYF. CDR3 sequence (DNA): TGTGCCAGCAGCTTAGAGAAGGGGGGCCCCTACGAGCAGTACTTC. The full variable domain, with the rest looked up from reference TRBV7-2 and TRBJ2-7, is GAGVSQSPSNKVTEKGKDVELRCDPISGHTALYWYRQSLGQGLEFLIYFQGNSAPDKSGLPSDRFSAERTGGSVSTLTIQRTQQEDSAVYLCASSLEKGGPYEQYFGPGTRLTVT.

This clonotype was recorded once. V is TRBV5-1 and J is TRBJ2-1; 7 bases are a match to TRBD1. The CDR3 sequence is 14 residues long. V shed 5 bases, J shed 4 bases, and the junction held 6 bases outside the gene matches. Germline loops: CDR1 SGHRS, CDR2 YFSETQ. The CDR3 region has the DNA TGCGCCAGCAGTATGTTACAGGGGTACAATGAGCAGTTCTTC. Amino acid sequence: CASSMLQGYNEQFF.

This clonotype was seen only a few times. The chain employs TRBV7-9 and TRBJ1-2; weak D call: TRBD1 (5 bases). The CDR3 loop spans 15 amino acids. Germline V gives CDR1 SEHNR, CDR2 FQNEAQ (reference sequence). Trimming pared 5 bases from V and 0 bases from J, leaving 13 bases between. CDR3 bases: TGTGCCAGCAGCCAACTACAGGAATCTAACTATGGCTACACCTTC. It specifies CASSQLQESNYGYTF.

This chain uses TRBV28 with TRBJ2-7, with a weak D call TRBD2 (7 bases). The J call is in doubt because the DNA end fits TRBJ2-5 better. Looked up from germline, CDR1 is MDHEN and CDR2 is SYDVKM. The CDR3 is made up of 14 amino acids. CDR3 nucleotides: TGTGCCAGCAAGGGAGGGACAAGGAGAGAGACCCAGTACTTC. Translated: CASKGGTRRETQYF.

CDR3 DNA sequence: TGTGCCAGCAGCAGGGCCGAATCGGGGAATGAGCAGTTCTTC. This translates into CASSRAESGNEQFF. The chain uses TRBV9 and TRBJ2-1; weak D call: TRBD2 (5 bases). The CDR3 is made up of 14 amino acids. Trimming shortened V by 4 bases and J by 7 bases, and 15 bases separated the two germline ends. Germline CDR1 and CDR2: SGDLS and YYNGEE.

This clonotype was seen more than once but under ten times. The chain has TRBV4-2 and TRBJ2-1, with 12 bases aligning to TRBD2. The germline V gene has CDR1 LGHNA and CDR2 YNFKEQ. Unmatched junction bases numbered 8, after V lost 4 bases and J lost 4 bases. This CDR3 contains 17 residues. The CDR3 loop reads CASSLHGLAGQYNEQFF. Written as DNA, the CDR3 is TGTGCCAGCAGCCTCCACGGACTAGCGGGACAATACAATGAGCAGTTCTTC.

The chain links TRBV7-6 to TRBJ2-7, with D perhaps TRBD1 (5 bases). V lost 1 base and J 0 bases, leaving 10 bases between the germline ends. Germline V lookup: CDR1 SGHVS, CDR2 FNYEAQ. The CDR3 is 15 amino acids. The CDR3 here is CASSLGDDSSYEQYF. The CDR3 DNA reads as TGTGCCAGCAGCTTAGGAGACGACAGCTCCTACGAGCAGTACTTC.

The chain couples TRBV7-9 to TRBJ1-4; 7 bases map to TRBD1. The CDR3 runs to 14 residues. Germline V gene lookup returns CDR1 SEHNR and CDR2 FQNEAQ (reference sequence). After removal of 5 bases from V and 5 bases from J, the junction contained 5 bases not matched to a gene. CDR3 nucleotides: TGTGCCAGCAGCCCTGGACAGGCAAATGAAAAACTGTTTTTT. Its protein is CASSPGQANEKLFF.

Worth noting for this clonotype: A read error may be the cause here, since a much bigger clone is one base away. The chain recombines TRBV20-1 with TRBJ2-1; a possible D gene is TRBD2 (6 bases). Germline V CDR1 and CDR2: DFQATT, SNEGSKA (reference sequence). Trimming shortened V by 6 bases and J by 13 bases, and 25 bases separated the two germline ends. CDR3 length equals 14 residues. CDR3: CSAHGGLGPETQFF. The CDR3 DNA reads TGCAGTGCCCACGGGGGTCTAGGGCCAGAGACCCAGTTCTTC.

The chain couples TRBV10-3 to TRBJ2-7; D possibly corresponds to TRBD1 (5 bases). Germline values: CDR1 ENHRY, CDR2 SYGVKD. The V end lost 8 bases, the J end lost 3 bases, and 20 bases lay between the germline ends. The CDR3 has 15 residues. The CDR3 spells CAIGQELRVDYEQYF. In DNA, the CDR3 is TGTGCCATCGGCCAAGAGCTCAGGGTAGACTACGAGCAGTACTTC.

Many counts were recorded for this clonotype. The chain employs TRBV7-2 and TRBJ2-3; 11 nucleotides match TRBD2. The V gene's germline CDR1 is SGHTA and CDR2 FQGNSA. V shed 6 bases, J shed 3 bases, and the junction held 5 bases outside the gene matches. This CDR3 is built from 15 residues. The CDR3 loop is CASSPRTSGTDTQYF. Written as DNA, the CDR3 is TGTGCCAGCAGTCCTCGGACTAGCGGGACAGATACGCAGTATTTT.

Notes on this clonotype: One junction end does not reproduce the germline sequence, and a read error may be involved. This chain joins TRBV4-1 and TRBJ2-1, with 12 nucleotides matching TRBD2. The CDR3 spans 15 residues. Germline CDR1 and CDR2: MGHRA and YSYEKL. The CDR3 DNA reads as TGCACCAGCAGCCATTCTGGACTAGCGGGGTATGAGCAGTTCTTC. It is translated as CTSSHSGLAGYEQFF.

This chain uses TRBV20-1 with TRBJ2-3; tentatively, D is TRBD2 (6 bases). Germline lookup yields CDR1 DFQATT and CDR2 SNEGSKA (reference sequence). Between the trimmed V and J ends, which lost 5 bases and 0 bases, there was a span of 15 bases. This CDR3 is built from 15 residues. The CDR3 DNA sequence: TGCAGTGCTCCAAGTCTAGCGCTAAGCACAGATACGCAGTATTTT. Protein sequence: CSAPSLALSTDTQYF.

This clonotype came up a few times. The rearrangement uses TRBV7-2 and TRBJ2-1; no reliable D call. This CDR3 contains 17 residues. Germline-derived CDR1 and CDR2 are SGHTA and FQGNSA. The V and J ends lost 0 bases and 0 bases respectively, with 12 bases between them. CDR3 in DNA: TGTGCCAGCAGCTTAGCGTTTGACAAGAGCTCCTACAATGAGCAGTTCTTC. It specifies CASSLAFDKSSYNEQFF.

The chain links TRBV20-1 to TRBJ2-3; 12 bases line up with TRBD2. Trimming removed 4 bases from V and 6 bases from J; junction bases left unmatched: 5. Germline CDR1 DFQATT, CDR2 SNEGSKA (reference sequence). This CDR3 contains 14 residues. CDR3 DNA sequence: TGCAGTGCTATGGGACTAGCGGGCGGTGATACGCAGTATTTT. Translating it yields CSAMGLAGGDTQYF.

This clonotype was counted at least ten times. The chain is built from TRBV6-6 and TRBJ2-7; D perhaps matches TRBD1 (5 bases). Per germline, CDR1 MNHNY and CDR2 SVGAGI (reference sequence). V was trimmed by 5 bases and J by 6 bases, leaving 20 bases between them. This CDR3 region has 15 residues. The CDR3: CASSPHLDRAFEQYF. CDR3 nucleotides: TGTGCCAGCAGTCCTCACCTCGACAGAGCCTTCGAGCAGTACTTC.

This clonotype was counted once. The rearrangement links TRBV12-3 or TRBV12-4 to TRBJ2-7; the D call may be TRBD1 or TRBD2 (5 bases each). V lost 6 bases to trimming and J lost 2 bases, with 14 bases between them. The CDR3 runs to 14 residues. The CDR3 sequence: CASRGAGTTYEQYF. DNA for the CDR3: TGTGCCAGCAGAGGCGCCGGGACCACCTACGAGCAGTACTTC.

This clonotype appeared many times. The chain joins TRBV6-5 to TRBJ2-7; 12 bases fit TRBD2. Per the germline V gene, CDR1 is MNHEY and CDR2 is SVGAGI. V shed 5 bases, J shed 6 bases, and the junction held 8 bases outside the gene matches. The length of the CDR3 is 15 residues. CDR3 sequence: CASSPTLAGGFEQYF. CDR3 DNA sequence: TGTGCCAGCAGTCCCACACTAGCGGGAGGCTTCGAGCAGTACTTC.

CDR3 in DNA: TGTGCCAGCAACCCGACAGGGGGCTACGAGCAGTACTTC. Protein: CASNPTGGYEQYF. V gene TRBV5-6 combines with J gene TRBJ2-4; TRBD1 agrees at 9 bases. The DNA end lines up better with TRBJ2-7; the J call may be wrong. The CDR3 runs to 13 residues. Per germline, CDR1 SGHDT and CDR2 YYEEEE.

The J gene is TRBJ2-4, the V gene TRBV6-1; 8 nucleotides match TRBD1. CDR1 is MNHNS, CDR2 SASEGT, per germline. J gave up 1 base and V 2 bases, and 7 bases lay outside the gene matches. The CDR3 has 17 amino acids. DNA of the CDR3: TGTGCCAGCAGTGAACAGGGGGCGGCATGGGCCAAAAACATTCAGTACTTC. Amino acids: CASSEQGAAWAKNIQYF.

In DNA, the CDR3 is TGCGCCAGCGGGGAGCGGGAGGCTCTCAGCAATGAGCAGTTCTTC. Protein product: CASGEREALSNEQFF. V and J are TRBV10-1 and TRBJ2-1, with 9 bases identical to TRBD2. Germline-derived CDR1 and CDR2 are WNHNN and SYGVQD (reference sequence). The CDR3 has 15 residues. J gave up 6 bases and V 8 bases, and 11 bases lay outside the gene matches.

This chain joins TRBV7-2 and TRBJ1-2, with D possibly TRBD1 on 5 matching bases. The CDR3 has 12 amino acids. The V gene's germline CDR1 is SGHTA and CDR2 FQGNSA. V lost 5 bases, J lost 5 bases, and 9 bases lay in between. CDR3 amino acids: CASSQRGYGYTF. CDR3 bases: TGTGCCAGCAGCCAACGGGGGTATGGCTACACCTTC.

This chain connects TRBV12-3 or TRBV12-4 to TRBJ2-7, with 11 bases aligning to TRBD2. The CDR3 length is 16 residues. J lost 0 bases, V lost 5 bases, and 6 bases had no gene match. CDR3 in DNA: TGTGCCAGCAGTCAAACTAGCGGGAGCCTCTCCTACGAGCAGTACTTC. It is translated as CASSQTSGSLSYEQYF.

The chain recombines TRBV7-9 with TRBJ1-2; unclear D gene. The germline V and J ends were trimmed by 5 bases and 2 bases, with 21 bases remaining between them. The CDR3 extends over 17 amino acids. In germline, CDR1 is SEHNR, CDR2 FQNEAQ (reference sequence). The CDR3 coding sequence is TGTGCCAGCAGCCAGATAGGAGAGTCGTATGGGAACTATGGCTACACCTTC. This sequence encodes CASSQIGESYGNYGYTF.